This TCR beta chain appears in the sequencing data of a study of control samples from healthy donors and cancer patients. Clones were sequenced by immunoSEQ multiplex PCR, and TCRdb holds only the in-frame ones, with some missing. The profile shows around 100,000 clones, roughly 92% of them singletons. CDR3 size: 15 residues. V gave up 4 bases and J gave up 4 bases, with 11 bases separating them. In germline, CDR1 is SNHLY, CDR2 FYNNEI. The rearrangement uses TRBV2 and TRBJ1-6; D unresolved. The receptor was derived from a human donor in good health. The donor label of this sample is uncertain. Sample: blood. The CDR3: CASSVTSPYNSPLHF. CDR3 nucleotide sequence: TGTGCCAGCAGTGTAACTTCGCCATATAATTCACCCCTCCACTTT.